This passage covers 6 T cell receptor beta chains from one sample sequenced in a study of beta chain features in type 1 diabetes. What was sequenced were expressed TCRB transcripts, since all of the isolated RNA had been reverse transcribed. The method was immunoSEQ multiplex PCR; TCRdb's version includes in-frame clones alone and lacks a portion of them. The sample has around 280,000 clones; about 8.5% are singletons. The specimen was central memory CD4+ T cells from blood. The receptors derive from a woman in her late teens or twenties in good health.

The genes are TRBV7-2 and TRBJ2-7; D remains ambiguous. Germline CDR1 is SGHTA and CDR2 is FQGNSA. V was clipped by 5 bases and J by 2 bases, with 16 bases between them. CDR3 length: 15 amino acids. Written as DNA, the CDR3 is TGTGCCAGCAGCCCCGGATGGACGAGGACCTACGAGCAGTACTTC. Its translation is CASSPGWTRTYEQYF.

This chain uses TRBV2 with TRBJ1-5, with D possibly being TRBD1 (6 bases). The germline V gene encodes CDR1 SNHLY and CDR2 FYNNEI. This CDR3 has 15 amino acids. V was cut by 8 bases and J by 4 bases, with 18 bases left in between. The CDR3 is CASDFAGAGNQPQHF. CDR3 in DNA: TGTGCCAGCGATTTTGCAGGGGCGGGGAATCAGCCCCAGCATTTT.

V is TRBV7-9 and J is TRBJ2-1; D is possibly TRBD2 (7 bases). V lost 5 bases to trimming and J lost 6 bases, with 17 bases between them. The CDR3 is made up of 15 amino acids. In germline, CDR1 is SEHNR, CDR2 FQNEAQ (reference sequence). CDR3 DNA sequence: TGTGCCAGCAGCGAGTGGGGGGGCCTGGCCAATGAGCAGTTCTTC. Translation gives CASSEWGGLANEQFF.

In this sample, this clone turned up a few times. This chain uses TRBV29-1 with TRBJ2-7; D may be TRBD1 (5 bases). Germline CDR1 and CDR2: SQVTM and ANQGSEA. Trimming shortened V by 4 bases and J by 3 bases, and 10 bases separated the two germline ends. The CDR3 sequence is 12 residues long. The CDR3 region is CSVGSGNYEQYF. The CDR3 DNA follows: TGCAGCGTTGGTTCAGGGAACTACGAGCAGTACTTC.

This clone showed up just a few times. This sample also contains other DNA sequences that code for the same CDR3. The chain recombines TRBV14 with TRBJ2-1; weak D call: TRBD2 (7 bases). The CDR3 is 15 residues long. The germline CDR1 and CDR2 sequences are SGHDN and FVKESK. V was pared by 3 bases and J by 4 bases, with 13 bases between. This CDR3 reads CASSQLAGAYNEQFF. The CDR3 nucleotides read TGTGCCAGCAGCCAGCTGGCGGGGGCTTACAATGAGCAGTTCTTC.

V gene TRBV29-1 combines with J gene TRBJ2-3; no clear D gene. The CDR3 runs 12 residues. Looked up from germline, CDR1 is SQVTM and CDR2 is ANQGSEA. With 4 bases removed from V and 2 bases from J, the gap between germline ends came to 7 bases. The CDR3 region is CSVVSNTDTQYF. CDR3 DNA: TGCAGCGTTGTCAGTAACACAGATACGCAGTATTTT.